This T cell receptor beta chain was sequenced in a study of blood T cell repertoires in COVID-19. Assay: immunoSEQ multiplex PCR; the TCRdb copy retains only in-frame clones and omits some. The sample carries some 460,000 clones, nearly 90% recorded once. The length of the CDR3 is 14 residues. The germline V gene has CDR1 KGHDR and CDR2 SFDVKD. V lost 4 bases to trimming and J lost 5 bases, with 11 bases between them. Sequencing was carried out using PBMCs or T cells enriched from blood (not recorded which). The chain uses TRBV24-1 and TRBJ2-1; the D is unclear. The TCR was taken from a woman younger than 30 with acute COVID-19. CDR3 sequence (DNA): TGTGCCACCAGTGAACCAGGAAAGGACAATGAGCAGTTCTTC. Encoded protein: CATSEPGKDNEQFF.